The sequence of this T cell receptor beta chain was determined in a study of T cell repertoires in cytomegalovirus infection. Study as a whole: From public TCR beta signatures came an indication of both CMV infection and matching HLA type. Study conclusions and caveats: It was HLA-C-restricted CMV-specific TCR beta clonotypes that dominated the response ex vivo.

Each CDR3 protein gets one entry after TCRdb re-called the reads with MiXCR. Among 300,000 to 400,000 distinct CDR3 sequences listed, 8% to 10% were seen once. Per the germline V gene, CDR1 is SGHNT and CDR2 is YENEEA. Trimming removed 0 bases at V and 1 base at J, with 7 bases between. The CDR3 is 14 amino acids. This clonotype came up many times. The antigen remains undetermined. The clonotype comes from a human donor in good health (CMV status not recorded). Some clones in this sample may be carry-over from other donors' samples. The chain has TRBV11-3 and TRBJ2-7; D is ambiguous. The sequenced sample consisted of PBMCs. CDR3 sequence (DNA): TGTGCCAGCAGCTTAGAGGCCGGTTCCTACGAGCAGTACTTC. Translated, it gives CASSLEAGSYEQYF.